These T cell receptor beta chains were read from a single sample in a study of CD8+ T cells in alopecia areata. The assay was immunoSEQ multiplex PCR, and TCRdb's table has in-frame clones only and misses some. The profile covers about 190,000 clones, with more than 55% appearing a single time and approximately 1.3% taken by the ten largest. Here the sequenced sample was CD4+ T cells sorted from blood, taken around week 50, from a patient treated with tofacitinib. These receptor sequences come from a human donor with alopecia areata. CDR3s include the opening cysteine and the closing phenylalanine or tryptophan. A D gene is named only where the DNA matches it firmly. Part of the rows lack a size; the others show once, few, many or a class for expanded clones.

>NA|TRBV18|NA|TRBJ2-7|13
CASSASTTYEQYF
TGTGCCAGCTCAGCGAGTACAACCTACGAGCAGTACTTC
>NA|TRBV30|NA|TRBJ2-1|12
CAWSRGYNEQFF
TGTGCCTGGAGTAGAGGGTACAATGAGCAGTTCTTC
>NA|TRBV4-3|NA|TRBJ1-2|15
CASSQGPQGNYGYTF
TGCGCCAGCAGCCAAGGGCCTCAGGGGAACTATGGCTACACCTTC
>NA|TRBV5-6|NA|TRBJ1-1|14
CASRLEGVSTEAFF
TGTGCCAGCAGATTAGAGGGGGTGAGCACTGAAGCTTTCTTT
>NA|TRBV2|NA|TRBJ1-1|13
CASSDRGNTEAFF
TGTGCCAGCAGTGACCGGGGGAACACTGAAGCTTTCTTT
>TRBD1|TRBV27|NA|TRBJ1-2|14
CASSPSGQNYGYTF
TGTGCCAGCAGTCCCTCGGGACAGAACTATGGCTACACCTTC
>TRBD1|TRBV29-1|NA|TRBJ1-1|14
CSVVRGVGVAEAFF
TGCAGCGTTGTCAGGGGGGTAGGGGTCGCTGAAGCTTTCTTT
>NA|TRBV6-1|few|TRBJ1-2|14
CASSEAWGSYGYTF
TGTGCCAGCAGTGAAGCGTGGGGGTCCTATGGCTACACCTTC
>TRBD2|TRBV29-1|NA|TRBJ2-7|13
CSVVSSGGGEQYF
TGCAGCGTAGTGAGTAGCGGGGGGGGCGAGCAGTACTTC
>NA|TRBV30|few|TRBJ1-6|14
CAWTNDFRRSPLHF
TGTGCCTGGACAAACGACTTCCGCCGTTCACCCCTCCACTTT
>TRBD2|TRBV5-1|NA|TRBJ2-5|14
CASRNGDYQETQYF
TGCGCCAGCAGGAACGGGGACTATCAAGAGACCCAGTACTTC
>NA|TRBV9|few|TRBJ1-1|13
CASSATGWTEAFF
TGTGCCAGCAGCGCGACAGGATGGACTGAAGCTTTCTTT
>NA|TRBV5-1|NA|TRBJ1-4|15
CASSFRRASAEKLFF
TGCGCCAGCAGCTTCCGCCGGGCGTCTGCTGAAAAACTGTTTTTT
>NA|TRBV7-8|few|TRBJ2-6|17
CASSLSSVRSGANVLTF
TGTGCCAGCAGCTTATCTTCGGTACGCTCTGGGGCCAACGTCCTGACTTTC
>NA|TRBV7-8|NA|TRBJ2-7|14
CASSFPGDTREQYF
TGTGCCAGCAGCTTTCCTGGTGACACAAGAGAGCAGTACTTC
>NA|TRBV25-1|NA|TRBJ2-3|16
CASSEYEGLSTDTQYF
TGTGCCAGCAGTGAATACGAGGGACTTAGCACAGATACGCAGTATTTT
>TRBD2|TRBV9|NA|TRBJ2-5|14
CASALAGGRETQYF
TGTGCCAGCGCTCTAGCGGGGGGGCGAGAGACCCAGTACTTC
>NA|TRBV19|once|TRBJ2-3|16
CASSSGRQPSTDTQYF
TGTGCCAGTAGTAGTGGACGACAGCCTAGCACAGATACGCAGTATTTT
>TRBD2|TRBV29-1|NA|TRBJ2-3|12
CSVSGGLDTQYF
TGCAGCGTATCCGGGGGGTTAGATACGCAGTATTTT
>NA|TRBV18|NA|TRBJ1-2|15
CASSPEGSADYGYTF
TGTGCCAGCTCACCGGAGGGCTCAGCTGACTATGGCTACACCTTC
>NA|TRBV29-1|NA|TRBJ2-7|13
CSVDVGTSYEQYF
TGCAGCGTTGATGTTGGGACTTCCTACGAGCAGTACTTC
>NA|TRBV7-2|once|TRBJ2-7|11
CASSSVYEQYF
TGTGCCAGCAGCTCTGTCTACGAGCAGTACTTC
>TRBD1|TRBV29-1|NA|TRBJ1-2|13
CSVNPTGSYGYTF
TGCAGCGTTAACCCGACAGGGAGCTATGGCTACACCTTC
>TRBD1|TRBV5-6|NA|TRBJ2-7|14
CASSLRQGFNEQYF
TGTGCCAGCAGCCTTCGACAGGGGTTCAACGAGCAGTACTTC
>TRBD1|TRBV30|NA|TRBJ2-7|12
CAWMDRGREQYF
TGTGCCTGGATGGACAGGGGACGCGAGCAGTACTTC
>TRBD1|TRBV15|NA|TRBJ2-7|13
CATRLTGGGEQYF
TGTGCTACTAGACTGACAGGGGGAGGCGAGCAGTACTTC
>NA|TRBV4-3|NA|TRBJ2-6|17
CASSQDVGGSGANVLTF
TGCGCCAGCAGCCAAGATGTGGGGGGCTCTGGGGCCAACGTCCTGACTTTC
>NA|TRBV4-2|NA|TRBJ2-7|13
CASSQGAGTEQYF
TGTGCCAGCAGCCAAGGTGCAGGGACCGAGCAGTACTTC
>NA|TRBV30|few|TRBJ1-5|14
CAWSRSSSNQPQHF
TGTGCCTGGAGTCGGAGCAGCAGCAATCAGCCCCAGCATTTT
>NA|TRBV20-1|NA|TRBJ2-5|11
CSARVGETQYF
TGCAGTGCCCGGGTGGGGGAGACCCAGTACTTC
>NA|TRBV7-3|NA|TRBJ1-2|13
CASSYDSLYGYTF
TGTGCCAGCAGCTACGACAGTCTGTATGGCTACACCTTC
>TRBD2|TRBV5-1|NA|TRBJ2-7|17
CASSPGLAGGSVGEQYF
TGCGCCAGCAGCCCAGGACTAGCGGGGGGCAGTGTAGGCGAGCAGTACTTC
>TRBD1|TRBV23-1|NA|TRBJ1-2|14
CASSQGQGNYGYTF
TGCGCCAGCAGTCAAGGACAGGGGAACTATGGCTACACCTTC
>NA|TRBV9|NA|TRBJ2-6|19
CASSGTGGNPLSGANVLTF
TGTGCCAGCAGCGGAACTGGAGGGAACCCCCTCTCTGGGGCCAACGTCCTGACTTTC
>NA|TRBV7-2|few|TRBJ2-2|15
CASSQEGIHTGELFF
TGTGCCAGCAGCCAAGAGGGGATACACACCGGGGAGCTGTTTTTT
>TRBD1|TRBV7-2|NA|TRBJ2-1|17
CASSLVWDRYSYNEQFF
TGTGCCAGCAGCTTAGTTTGGGACAGGTACTCCTACAATGAGCAGTTCTTC
>TRBD2|TRBV7-2|few|TRBJ2-3|16
CASSLESGGPTDTQYF
TGTGCCAGCAGCTTAGAGAGCGGGGGGCCGACAGATACGCAGTATTTT
>TRBD1|TRBV29-1|NA|TRBJ2-7|13
CSANELRGREQYF
TGCAGCGCCAACGAGCTCAGGGGGCGAGAGCAGTACTTC
>TRBD2|TRBV11-3|NA|TRBJ2-5|15
CASSLAGGPQETQYF
TGTGCCAGCAGCTTAGCGGGGGGTCCCCAAGAGACCCAGTACTTC
>TRBD2|TRBV30|NA|TRBJ2-7|12
CAWSLADYEQYF
TGTGCCTGGAGTCTAGCGGATTACGAGCAGTACTTC
>NA|TRBV10-3|NA|TRBJ2-5|15
CAISESTTAQETQYF
TGTGCCATCAGTGAGTCGACGACAGCGCAAGAGACCCAGTACTTC
>TRBD1|TRBV7-2|few|TRBJ2-7|14
CASSRQGAGYEQYF
TGTGCCAGCAGCCGACAGGGGGCAGGATACGAGCAGTACTTC
>NA|TRBV18|NA|TRBJ2-2|14
CASSPPQLPGELFF
TGTGCCAGCTCACCACCGCAGCTTCCCGGGGAGCTGTTTTTT
>TRBD2|TRBV9|NA|TRBJ2-5|16
CASSPSFFGRSETQYF
TGTGCCAGCAGCCCCTCTTTTTTCGGGAGGTCAGAGACCCAGTACTTC
>TRBD2|TRBV9|NA|TRBJ2-3|16
CASSAPSGGATDTQYF
TGTGCCAGCAGCGCCCCTAGCGGGGGGGCCACAGATACGCAGTATTTT
>NA|TRBV11-2|NA|TRBJ2-1|13
CASSTGRVNEQFF
TGTGCCAGCAGCACCGGTCGGGTCAATGAGCAGTTCTTC
>NA|TRBV6-5|NA|TRBJ1-4|15
CASSYSGTENEKLFF
TGTGCCAGCAGTTACTCCGGGACGGAAAATGAAAAACTGTTTTTT
>NA|TRBV29-1|once|TRBJ1-1|15
CSVEGRTQTNTEAFF
TGCAGCGTTGAAGGTCGAACCCAGACGAACACTGAAGCTTTCTTT
>NA|TRBV27|once|TRBJ1-4|18
CASRELGMPVTAPEKLFF
TGTGCCAGCAGAGAATTGGGGATGCCGGTTACCGCTCCTGAAAAACTGTTTTTT
>NA|TRBV29-1|NA|TRBJ2-1|14
CSVTLTGAYNEQFF
TGCAGCGTTACTCTCACCGGAGCCTACAATGAGCAGTTCTTC
>NA|TRBV15|NA|TRBJ1-1|15
CATSRDGLPNTEAFF
TGTGCCACCAGCAGAGATGGACTGCCGAACACTGAAGCTTTCTTT
>NA|TRBV14|few|TRBJ2-2|14
CASSQLSETGELFF
TGTGCCAGCAGCCAACTTAGTGAAACCGGGGAGCTGTTTTTT
>NA|TRBV30|NA|TRBJ1-1|14
CAWRGDRMNTEAFF
TGTGCCTGGAGAGGGGATAGGATGAACACTGAAGCTTTCTTT
>NA|TRBV30|NA|TRBJ1-1|11
CAEGIPPEAFF
TGTGCAGAGGGAATACCTCCTGAAGCTTTCTTT
>NA|TRBV30|NA|TRBJ1-4|10
CAWGTEKLFF
TGTGCCTGGGGAACGGAAAAACTGTTTTTT